This entry concerns a single TCR beta chain. These data come from a study of cytomegalovirus exposure and HLA in healthy donors. Here immunoSEQ multiplex PCR was the method, and the copy in TCRdb shows in-frame clones only, minus some. The data show about 71,000 clones, with approximately 94% seen just once and 1% held by the top ten. The CDR3 extends over 14 amino acids. The V segment lost 3 bases and the J segment 6 bases; nucleotides outside the gene matches: 3. Looked up from germline, CDR1 is SGHTA and CDR2 is FQGNSA. The material sequenced was PBMCs. V usage is TRBV7-2 and J usage is TRBJ2-7; 12 bases line up with TRBD1. This receptor was identified in a woman younger than 30 in good health and CMV-seronegative. The CDR3 loop is CASSLGTGGAEQYF. Written as DNA, the CDR3 is TGTGCCAGCAGCTTGGGGACAGGGGGCGCCGAGCAGTACTTC.